These 27 T cell receptor beta chains were sequenced from one sample in a study of cytomegalovirus exposure and HLA in healthy donors. PCR used 60 Vbeta primers and 13 Jbeta primers. Assay used: immunoSEQ multiplex PCR; TCRdb lists only in-frame clones, some missing. Here the sample spans 60,000 to 75,000 clones, approximately 80% being singletons. Sequenced sample: PBMCs. The receptors originated from a young man in good health and CMV-seropositive.

V usage is TRBV4-1 and J usage is TRBJ2-3, with 8 nucleotides matching TRBD2. J gave up 2 bases and V 4 bases, and 8 bases lay outside the gene matches. Per the germline V gene, CDR1 is MGHRA and CDR2 is YSYEKL. There are 16 residues in the CDR3. The CDR3, as DNA: TGCGCCAGCAGCCCCGGACTAGCCAAGGCCACAGATACGCAGTATTTT. Translating gives CASSPGLAKATDTQYF.

This rearrangement joins TRBV25-1 to TRBJ2-1, with TRBD2 matching 11 bases. Germline V gene sequence: CDR1 MGHDK, CDR2 SYGVNS. Trimming at V came to 6 bases and at J to 7 bases, leaving 11 bases not matched to a gene. The CDR3 is 16 residues long. The CDR3 coding sequence is TGTGCCAGCAGCGTATCGGGACTAGCGGCTGAAAATGAGCAGTTCTTC. This gives the protein CASSVSGLAAENEQFF.

CDR3 region: CSVLDSSYYGYTF. CDR3 sequence (DNA): TGCAGCGTTCTGGACAGCTCCTACTATGGCTACACCTTC. The rearrangement links TRBV29-1 to TRBJ1-2; weak D call: TRBD1 (6 bases). This CDR3 comprises 13 residues. Between the trimmed V and J ends, which lost 5 bases and 3 bases, there was a span of 13 bases. The germline V gene encodes CDR1 SQVTM and CDR2 ANQGSEA.

This chain links TRBV15 with TRBJ2-7; TRBD1 aligns across 10 bases. V lost 3 bases to trimming and J lost 9 bases; unmatched junction nucleotides: 11. CDR1 is LNHNV and CDR2 is YYDKDF in the germline V gene (reference sequence). CDR3 length equals 15 residues. The CDR3 spells CATSSETGGRTAQYF. Here the CDR3 DNA reads TGTGCCACCAGCAGCGAGACAGGGGGCCGAACAGCGCAGTACTTC. Full variable domain (missing parts from reference TRBV15 and TRBJ2-7): DAMVIQNPRYQVTQFGKPVTLSCSQTLNHNVMYWYQQKSSQAPKLLFHYYDKDFNNEADTPDNFQSRRPNTSFCFLDIRSPGLGDTAMYLCATSSETGGRTAQYFGPGTRLTVT.

The CDR3 reads CASSGADDNEQFF. CDR3 bases: TGTGCCAGCAGTGGGGCCGATGATAATGAGCAGTTCTTC. This chain uses TRBV25-1 with TRBJ2-1, with unresolved D. This CDR3 has 13 residues. V was shortened by 4 bases and J by 7 bases, with 11 bases between the two germline ends. From germline, CDR1 is MGHDK and CDR2 SYGVNS.

The rearrangement links TRBV29-1 to TRBJ1-1; D is possibly TRBD1 (6 bases). The V end was cut by 5 bases, the J end by 7 bases, with 11 bases between. The CDR3 loop spans 11 amino acids. Germline V gene sequence: CDR1 SQVTM, CDR2 ANQGSEA. As DNA, the CDR3 is TGCAGCGTTTCCAGGACAGATGAAGCTTTCTTT. Protein sequence: CSVSRTDEAFF. Filled out from reference TRBV29-1 and TRBJ1-1, the complete variable domain reads SAVISQKPSRDICQRGTSLTIQCQVDSQVTMMFWYRQQPGQSLTLIATANQGSEATYESGFVIDKFPISRPNLTFSTLTVSNMSPEDSSIYLCSVSRTDEAFFGQGTRLTVV.

The chain's CDR3 is CASSDHEGNNYEQYF. Written as DNA, the CDR3 is TGTGCCAGCAGCGACCATGAGGGTAACAACTACGAGCAGTACTTC. The rearrangement links TRBV25-1 to TRBJ2-7; D may be TRBD2 (5 bases). Per the germline V gene, CDR1 is MGHDK and CDR2 is SYGVNS. The germline V and J ends were trimmed by 6 bases and 3 bases, with 18 bases remaining between them. This CDR3 region has 15 residues.

This chain joins TRBV18 and TRBJ2-7; D may be TRBD1 (6 bases). Per the germline V gene, CDR1 is KGHSH and CDR2 is LQKENI. V gave up 5 bases and J gave up 6 bases, with 14 bases separating them. There are 13 residues in the CDR3. The CDR3 DNA sequence: TGTGCCAGCTCAAGCCAACAGGGACCCGAGCAGTACTTC. Encoded protein: CASSSQQGPEQYF.

The chain has TRBV30 and TRBJ2-2; D is unresolved. Looked up from germline, CDR1 is GTSNPN and CDR2 is SVGIG (reference sequence). The V gene lost 0 bases and the J gene lost 4 bases, with 12 bases spanning the gap. The length of the CDR3 is 15 residues. The CDR3 sequence: CAWSVSDSTTGELFF. For the CDR3, the DNA is TGTGCCTGGAGTGTATCCGACTCAACCACCGGGGAGCTGTTTTTT. Full variable domain (outside the CDR3, taken from reference TRBV30 and TRBJ2-2): SQTIHQWPATLVQPVGSPLSLECTVEGTSNPNLYWYRQAAGRGLQLLFYSVGIGQISSEVPQNLSASRPQDRQFILSSKKLLLSDSGFYLCAWSVSDSTTGELFFGEGSRLTVL.

The chain joins TRBV10-3 to TRBJ1-1, with D maybe TRBD1 (5 bases). The CDR3 is made up of 14 amino acids. CDR1 and CDR2 (germline): ENHRY, SYGVKD. V lost 0 bases, J lost 8 bases, and 13 bases lay in between. CDR3 nucleotides: TGTGCCATCAGTGAGTCGACTCCGGGGGTGGAAGCTTTCTTT. Translated, it gives CAISESTPGVEAFF.

The chain uses TRBV6-5 and TRBJ2-1, with a tentative D call TRBD2 (6 bases). Deletions cut 5 bases from V and 4 bases from J, with 12 bases between. CDR3 size: 14 residues. CDR1 and CDR2 (germline): MNHEY, SVGAGI. DNA of the CDR3: TGTGCCAGCAGTGTTCTCCGGGGGTACAATGAGCAGTTCTTC. This translates into CASSVLRGYNEQFF.

This clone appeared a single time. The rearrangement joins TRBV6-1 to TRBJ2-7, with 9 bases matching TRBD1. The CDR3 has 15 amino acids. CDR1 and CDR2 (germline): MNHNS, SASEGT. Trimming at V came to 1 base and at J to 2 bases, leaving 3 bases not matched to a gene. The CDR3 DNA follows: TGTGCCAGCAGTGAAGAACAGGGGGCCACCTACGAGCAGTACTTC. Translating gives CASSEEQGATYEQYF.

This clone was observed once. The chain combines TRBV4-1 with TRBJ1-1; 7 positions match TRBD1. The CDR3 has 17 amino acids. The V segment lost 4 bases and the J segment 0 bases; nucleotides outside the gene matches: 11. CDR1 is MGHRA, CDR2 YSYEKL, per germline. In nucleotides, the CDR3 is TGCGCCAGCAGCCGGGGGTACGCCAGGGGGATGAACACTGAAGCTTTCTTT. Protein product: CASSRGYARGMNTEAFF.

The chain links TRBV6-5 to TRBJ1-2; D unresolved. The germline CDR1 and CDR2 sequences are MNHEY and SVGAGI. The CDR3 has 14 residues. V dropped 2 bases and J dropped 0 bases, with 7 bases sitting between them. The CDR3 here is CASSYSYPNYGYTF. CDR3 DNA sequence: TGTGCCAGCAGTTACAGCTACCCTAACTATGGCTACACCTTC.

This chain connects TRBV10-3 to TRBJ2-3, with 9 bases identical to TRBD2. V lost 0 bases, J lost 6 bases, and 7 bases stayed unmatched. CDR3 length: 16 residues. CDR1 and CDR2 from the germline V gene are ENHRY and SYGVKD. CDR3 in DNA: TGTGCCATCAGTGAGTCTTTTAGCGGGAGTTTGGATACGCAGTATTTT. It is translated as CAISESFSGSLDTQYF.

V usage is TRBV5-4 and J usage is TRBJ2-7; 7 bases align to TRBD2. V was pared by 3 bases and J by 2 bases, with 8 bases of the junction left unmatched. The germline V gene encodes CDR1 SGHNT and CDR2 YYREEE (reference sequence). The CDR3 length is 15 residues. CDR3 sequence: CASSSAGNKPYEQYF. CDR3 DNA: TGTGCCAGCAGCTCAGCGGGGAATAAACCCTACGAGCAGTACTTC. The whole variable domain, filled in from reference TRBV5-4 and TRBJ2-7, reads ETGVTQSPTHLIKTRGQQVTLRCSSQSGHNTVSWYQQALGQGPQFIFQYYREEENGRGNFPPRFSGLQFPNYSSELNVNALELDDSALYLCASSSAGNKPYEQYFGPGTRLTVT.

This clone was observed a few times. CDR3 sequence (DNA): TGCGCCAGCAGCGGTGGTGGGGTGGAGGACGAGCAGTACTTC. Its translation is CASSGGGVEDEQYF. This rearrangement joins TRBV5-1 to TRBJ2-7; perhaps TRBD2 as D (5 bases). The CDR3 runs 14 residues. Germline CDR1 and CDR2: SGHRS and YFSETQ. V lost 4 bases and J 5 bases, leaving 16 bases between the germline ends.

This clone has a handful of counts. This chain joins TRBV5-1 and TRBJ2-1, with 9 positions matching TRBD1. This CDR3 is built from 14 residues. The germline gives CDR1 SGHRS, CDR2 YFSETQ. Trimming at V came to 4 bases and at J to 11 bases, leaving 10 bases not matched to a gene. CDR3 DNA sequence: TGCGCCAGCAGCCAGGGCAGGACAGGGGTCCAGCAGTTCTTC. This codes for CASSQGRTGVQQFF.

The chain has TRBV5-6 and TRBJ2-3; 9 bases align to TRBD2. This CDR3 has 19 residues. Germline CDR1 and CDR2: SGHDT and YYEEEE. J gave up 2 bases and V 0 bases, and 13 bases lay outside the gene matches. The CDR3 sequence is CASSLVLAGLPRFTDTQYF. The CDR3 DNA reads as TGTGCCAGCAGCTTGGTACTAGCGGGTTTACCTCGATTCACAGATACGCAGTATTTT.

V is TRBV18 and J is TRBJ2-7, with D perhaps matching TRBD1 (5 bases). Trimming removed 8 bases from V and 0 bases from J, with 11 bases in between. CDR3 length: 13 amino acids. Per germline, CDR1 KGHSH and CDR2 LQKENI. The CDR3 reads CASQPDNSYEQYF. The CDR3 DNA follows: TGTGCCAGCCAACCGGACAACTCCTACGAGCAGTACTTC.

The rearrangement links TRBV30 to TRBJ1-5, with TRBD1 matching over 7 bases. V trimming: 3 bases; J trimming: 7 bases; junction bases outside the gene matches: 3. There are 12 residues in the CDR3. The germline V gene encodes CDR1 GTSNPN and CDR2 SVGIG (reference sequence). The CDR3 reads CAWSLGGQPQHF. CDR3 DNA: TGTGCCTGGAGCTTAGGGGGCCAGCCCCAGCATTTT.

This sequence joins TRBV29-1 and TRBJ2-5; D is ambiguous. Germline V gene lookup returns CDR1 SQVTM and CDR2 ANQGSEA. This CDR3 region has 10 residues. V lost 7 bases, J lost 5 bases, and 8 bases lay in between. The CDR3 spells CSAVYETQYF. CDR3 bases: TGCAGCGCCGTCTATGAGACCCAGTACTTC.

This clone was observed a few times. V gene TRBV5-4 combines with J gene TRBJ2-3, with D maybe TRBD2 (6 bases). The CDR3 runs 15 residues. Trimming removed 3 bases from V and 4 bases from J, with 15 bases in between. Germline V gene sequence: CDR1 SGHNT, CDR2 YYREEE (reference sequence). CDR3 nucleotides: TGTGCCAGCAGCTCCGGGACTCAAATCTCAGATACGCAGTATTTT. Translated, it gives CASSSGTQISDTQYF.

V usage is TRBV30 and J usage is TRBJ1-2, with D uncertain. CDR3 length: 13 amino acids. V was shortened by 1 base and J by 3 bases, with 9 bases between the two germline ends. In germline, CDR1 is GTSNPN, CDR2 SVGIG (reference sequence). The DNA of the CDR3 is TGTGCCTGGAGTGCCTTAACGGACTATGGCTACACCTTC. Its translation: CAWSALTDYGYTF.

The chain combines TRBV2 with TRBJ1-1; 8 bases fit TRBD1. CDR1 and CDR2 (germline): SNHLY, FYNNEI. V gave up 4 bases and J gave up 0 bases; unmatched junction bases: 1. The CDR3 is 14 amino acids. CDR3 residues: CASSGQGMNTEAFF. The CDR3 DNA sequence: TGTGCCAGCAGTGGACAGGGGATGAACACTGAAGCTTTCTTT. Drawing the rest from reference TRBV2 and TRBJ1-1, the complete variable domain is EPEVTQTPSHQVTQMGQEVILRCVPISNHLYFYWYRQILGQKVEFLVSFYNNEISEKSEIFDDQFSVERPDGSNFTLKIRSTKLEDSAMYFCASSGQGMNTEAFFGQGTRLTVV.

Regarding this clone: The same CDR3 can be traced to other DNA sequences in this sample. This chain joins TRBV30 and TRBJ1-5; D ambiguous. The CDR3 loop spans 13 amino acids. Between the trimmed V and J ends, which lost 0 bases and 4 bases, there was a span of 7 bases. CDR1 is GTSNPN, CDR2 SVGIG, per germline (reference sequence). CDR3 sequence reads: CAWSVAGNQPQHF. CDR3 DNA: TGTGCCTGGAGTGTTGCGGGAAATCAGCCCCAGCATTTT.

This chain links TRBV30 with TRBJ2-7, with no clear D. The CDR3 totals 12 residues. V gave up 2 bases and J gave up 6 bases, with 11 bases separating them. CDR1 and CDR2 from the germline V gene are GTSNPN and SVGIG (reference sequence). For the CDR3, the DNA is TGTGCCTGGAGTTCGGGTCCCCGCGAGCAGTACTTC. Protein product: CAWSSGPREQYF.